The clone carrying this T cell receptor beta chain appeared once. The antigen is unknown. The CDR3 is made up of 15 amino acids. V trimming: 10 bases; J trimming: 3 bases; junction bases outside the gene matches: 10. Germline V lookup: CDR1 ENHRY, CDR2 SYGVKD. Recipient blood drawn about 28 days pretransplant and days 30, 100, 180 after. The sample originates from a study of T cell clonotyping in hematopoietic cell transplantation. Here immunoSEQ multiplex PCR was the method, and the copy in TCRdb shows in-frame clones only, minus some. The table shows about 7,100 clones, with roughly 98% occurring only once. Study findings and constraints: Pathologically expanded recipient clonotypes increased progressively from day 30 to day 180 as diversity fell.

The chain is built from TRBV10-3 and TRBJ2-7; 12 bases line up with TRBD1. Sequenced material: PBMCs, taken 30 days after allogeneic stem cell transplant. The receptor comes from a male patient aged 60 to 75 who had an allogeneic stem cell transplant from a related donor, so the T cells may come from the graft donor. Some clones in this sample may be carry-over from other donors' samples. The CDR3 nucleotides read TGTGCCACGCAAGCCGGGACAGGGGGCCGCTACGAGCAGTACTTC. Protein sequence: CATQAGTGGRYEQYF.